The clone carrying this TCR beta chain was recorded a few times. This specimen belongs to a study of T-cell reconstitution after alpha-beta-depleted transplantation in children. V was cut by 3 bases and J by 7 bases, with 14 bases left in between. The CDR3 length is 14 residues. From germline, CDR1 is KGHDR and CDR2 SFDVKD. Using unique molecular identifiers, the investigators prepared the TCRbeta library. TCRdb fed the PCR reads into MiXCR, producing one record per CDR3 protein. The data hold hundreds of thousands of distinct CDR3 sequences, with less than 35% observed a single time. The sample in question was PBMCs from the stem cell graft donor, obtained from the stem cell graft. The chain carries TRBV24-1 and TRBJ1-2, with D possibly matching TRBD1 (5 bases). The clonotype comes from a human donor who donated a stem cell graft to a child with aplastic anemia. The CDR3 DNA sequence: TGTGCCACCAGTGATCTGGGACTGAGGGTTGGCTACACCTTC. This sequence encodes CATSDLGLRVGYTF.